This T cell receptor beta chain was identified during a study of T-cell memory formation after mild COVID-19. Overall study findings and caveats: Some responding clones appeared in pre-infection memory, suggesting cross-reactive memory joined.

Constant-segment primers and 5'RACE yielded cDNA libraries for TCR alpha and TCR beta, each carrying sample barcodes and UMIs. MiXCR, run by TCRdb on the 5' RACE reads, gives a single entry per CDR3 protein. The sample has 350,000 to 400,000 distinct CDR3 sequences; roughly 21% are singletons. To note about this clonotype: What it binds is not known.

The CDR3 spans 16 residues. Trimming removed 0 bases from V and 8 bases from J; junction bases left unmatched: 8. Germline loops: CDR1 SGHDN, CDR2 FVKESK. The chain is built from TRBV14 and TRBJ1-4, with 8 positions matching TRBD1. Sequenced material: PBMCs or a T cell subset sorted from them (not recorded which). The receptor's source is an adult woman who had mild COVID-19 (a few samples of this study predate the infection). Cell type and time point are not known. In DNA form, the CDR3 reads TGTGCCAGCAGCCAAGATCGACCAACAGGGGGAGAAAAACTGTTTTTT. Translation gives CASSQDRPTGGEKLFF.